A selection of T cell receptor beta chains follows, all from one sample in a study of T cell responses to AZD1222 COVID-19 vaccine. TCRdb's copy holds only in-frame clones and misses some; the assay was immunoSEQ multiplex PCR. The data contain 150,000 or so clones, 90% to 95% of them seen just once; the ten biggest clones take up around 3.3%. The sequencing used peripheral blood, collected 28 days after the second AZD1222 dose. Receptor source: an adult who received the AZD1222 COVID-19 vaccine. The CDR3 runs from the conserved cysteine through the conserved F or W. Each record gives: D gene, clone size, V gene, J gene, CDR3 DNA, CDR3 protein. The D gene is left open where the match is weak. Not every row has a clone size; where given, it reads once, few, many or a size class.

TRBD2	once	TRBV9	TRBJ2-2	TGTGCCAGCAGCGTAGACCGGGCCCTAGCGGGGGCCACCGGGGAGCTGTTTTTT	CASSVDRALAGATGELFF
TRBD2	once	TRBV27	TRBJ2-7	TGTGCCAGCAGTACCTCCGGGACTAGATCTTACGAGCAGTACTTC	CASSTSGTRSYEQYF
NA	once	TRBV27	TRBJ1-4	TGTGCCAGCAGTTCCACTAATGAAAAACTGTTTTTT	CASSSTNEKLFF
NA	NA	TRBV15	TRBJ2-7	TGTGCCACCAGCAGAGTTGGGTCGGACTATCTCTACGAGCAGTACTTC	CATSRVGSDYLYEQYF
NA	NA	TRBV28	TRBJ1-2	TGTGCCAGCAGTTCTTACTCGGGGGATCGCTATGGCTACACCTTC	CASSSYSGDRYGYTF
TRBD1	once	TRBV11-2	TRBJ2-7	TGTGCCAGCAGCTCGAAGGGACAGGGGGCCAAAGAGTACTTC	CASSSKGQGAKEYF
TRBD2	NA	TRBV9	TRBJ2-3	TGTGCCAGCACCCGGGGGGAGGGGAACACAGATACGCAGTATTTT	CASTRGEGNTDTQYF
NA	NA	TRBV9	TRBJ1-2	TGTGCCAGCAGCGTAGATAGTCAGAGCTATGGCTACACCTTC	CASSVDSQSYGYTF
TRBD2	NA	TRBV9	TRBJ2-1	TGTGCCAGCAGCGATCCGGGACTAGCGAACAATGAGCAGTTCTTC	CASSDPGLANNEQFF
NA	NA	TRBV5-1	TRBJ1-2	TGCGCCAGCAGCCCCGGGACATTCGGCTACACCTTC	CASSPGTFGYTF
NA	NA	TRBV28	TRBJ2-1	TGTGCCAGCAGTCTTTCTGGAGGGAACAATGAGCAGTTCTTC	CASSLSGGNNEQFF
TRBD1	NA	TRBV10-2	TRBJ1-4	TGCGCCAGCAGTAACACCGGGACAGGAAATGAAAAACTGTTTTTT	CASSNTGTGNEKLFF
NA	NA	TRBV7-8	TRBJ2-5	TGTGCCAGCAGCTTAGGGACAGAGGGTACTCACCTGTTCCAAGAGACCCAGTACTTC	CASSLGTEGTHLFQETQYF
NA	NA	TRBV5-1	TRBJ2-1	TGCGCCAGCAGCTTAGCCCATTACAATGAGCAGTTCTTC	CASSLAHYNEQFF
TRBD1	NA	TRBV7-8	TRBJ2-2	TGTGCCAGCAGTTCAATAGGGGGCGCGGGCACCGGGGAGCTGTTTTTT	CASSSIGGAGTGELFF
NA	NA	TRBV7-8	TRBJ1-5	TGTGCCAGCAGCTTAGTAGGGCAGAGCAATCAGCCCCAGCATTTT	CASSLVGQSNQPQHF
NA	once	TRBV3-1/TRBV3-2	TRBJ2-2	TGTGCCAGCAGCTCCAGGGGGGGCACCGGGGAGCTGTTTTTT	CASSSRGGTGELFF
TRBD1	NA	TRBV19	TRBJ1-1	TGTGCCAGTAGTCTCGTAGGGGGCGGAGGAACTGAAGCTTTCTTT	CASSLVGGGGTEAFF
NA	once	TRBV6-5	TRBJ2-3	TGTGCCAGCAGCTTAGCGGCTAGCACAGATACGCAGTATTTT	CASSLAASTDTQYF
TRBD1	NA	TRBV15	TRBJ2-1	TGTGCCACCAGCAGAGATCGAGGGGGCGGTGAGCAGTTCTTC	CATSRDRGGGEQFF
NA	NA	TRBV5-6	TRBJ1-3	TGTGCCAGCAGCCCCCTCCGCTTGGACACCATATATTTT	CASSPLRLDTIYF
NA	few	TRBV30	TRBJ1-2	TGTGCCTGGAGCCGGTTGTATGGCTACACCTTC	CAWSRLYGYTF
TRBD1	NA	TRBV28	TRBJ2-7	TGTGCCAGCAGTTCCCTCACCGGGACAGGGGGATACGAGCAGTACTTC	CASSSLTGTGGYEQYF
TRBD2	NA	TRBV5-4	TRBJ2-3	TGTGCCAGCAGCTCGAGGCGGGCGGGAGGGCTGAGCACAGATACGCAGTATTTT	CASSSRRAGGLSTDTQYF
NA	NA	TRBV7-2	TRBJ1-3	TGTGCCAGCAGTATCGAGGGGCAGGGCGGAAACACCATATATTTT	CASSIEGQGGNTIYF
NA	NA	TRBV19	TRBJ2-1	TGTGCCAGTAGTCGGGCGGGATTCGGCAATGAGCAGTTCTTC	CASSRAGFGNEQFF
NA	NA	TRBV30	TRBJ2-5	TGTGCCTGGAGTGTTCGACGGCAAGAGACCCAGTACTTC	CAWSVRRQETQYF
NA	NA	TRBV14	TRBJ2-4	TGTGCCAGCAGCCCAGGGGATTATTGGAAAAACATTCAGTACTTC	CASSPGDYWKNIQYF
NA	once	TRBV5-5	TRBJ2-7	TGTGCCAGCAGCTTGTTAAGCATGCCCAACCCCTACGAGCAGTACTTC	CASSLLSMPNPYEQYF
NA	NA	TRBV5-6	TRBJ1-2	TGTGCCAGCAGCTTTTCGGGGATGGGTGGCTACACCTTC	CASSFSGMGGYTF
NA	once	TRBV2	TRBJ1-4	TGTGCCAGCAGTGAAGCTTCGGGGCCCTACGGAAAACTGTTTTTT	CASSEASGPYGKLFF
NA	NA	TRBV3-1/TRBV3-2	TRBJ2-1	TGTGCCACCGCGCATACCGGGAAGATGCAGTTCTTC	CATAHTGKMQFF
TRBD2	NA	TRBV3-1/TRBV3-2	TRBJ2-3	TGTGCCAGCAGCAGACTAGCGGGAGTGCGGACAGATACGCAGTATTTT	CASSRLAGVRTDTQYF
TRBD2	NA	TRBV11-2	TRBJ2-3	TGTGCCAGCAGCCTGGGACTAGCGGGAGTGGGAACAGATACGCAGTATTTT	CASSLGLAGVGTDTQYF
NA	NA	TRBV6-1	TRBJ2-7	TGTGCCAGCAGTGACCCAGGGACCCTATACTACGAGCAGTACTTC	CASSDPGTLYYEQYF
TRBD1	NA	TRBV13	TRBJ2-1	TGTGCCAGCAGCAAAAGGGGGCTTGGTGAGCAGTTCTTC	CASSKRGLGEQFF
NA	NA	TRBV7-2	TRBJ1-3	TGTGCCAGCAAGCATTTCTCTGGAAACACCATATATTTT	CASKHFSGNTIYF
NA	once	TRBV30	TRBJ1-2	TGTGCCTGGAGTGCCGGCTATGGCTACACCTTC	CAWSAGYGYTF
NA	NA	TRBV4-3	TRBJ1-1	TGCGCCAGCAGCCAAGAGCGGGTGGCAGGGCACACTGAAGCTTTCTTT	CASSQERVAGHTEAFF
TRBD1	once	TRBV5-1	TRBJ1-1	TGCGCCAGCAGCTTGGGAGGCAGGGGGCTTGGTGAAGCTTTCTTT	CASSLGGRGLGEAFF
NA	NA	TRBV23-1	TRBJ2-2	TGCGCCAGCAGTTTCCCGCAGGCCACCGGGGAGCTGTTTTTT	CASSFPQATGELFF
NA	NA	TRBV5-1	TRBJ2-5	TGCGCCAGCAGCCCCCGGGTCATGGGGCGGGAGACCCAGTACTTC	CASSPRVMGRETQYF
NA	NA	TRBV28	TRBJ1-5	TGTGCCAGCAGTTTCTGGGGGCAAAGTGATCAGCCCCAGCATTTT	CASSFWGQSDQPQHF
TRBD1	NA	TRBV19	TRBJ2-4	TGTGCCAGTAGTACCATGACAGGGGGCGCGACCAAAAACATTCAGTACTTC	CASSTMTGGATKNIQYF
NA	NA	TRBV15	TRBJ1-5	TGTGCCACCAGAGAACCAGGAACAGAACTCAATCAGCCCCAGCATTTT	CATREPGTELNQPQHF
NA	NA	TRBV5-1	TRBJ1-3	TGCGCCAGCAGCGAGGGGCGCTCTGGAAACACCATATATTTT	CASSEGRSGNTIYF
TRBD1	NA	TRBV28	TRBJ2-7	TGTGCCAGCACAGGACAGGGAAAGAACGAGCAGTACTTC	CASTGQGKNEQYF
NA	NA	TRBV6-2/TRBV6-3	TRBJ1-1	TGTGCCAGCAGTTACTCTCAGGGAACTGAAGCTTTCTTT	CASSYSQGTEAFF
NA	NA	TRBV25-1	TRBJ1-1	TGTGCCAGCAGTGAATTGGGAGGGGCCTACACTGAAGCTTTCTTT	CASSELGGAYTEAFF
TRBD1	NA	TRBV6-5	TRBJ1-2	TGTGCCAGCAGAAGGGACAGGGATGGGGGCTACACCTTC	CASRRDRDGGYTF
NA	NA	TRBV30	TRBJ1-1	TGTGCCTGGAGCCTAACAAAGAACACTGAAGCTTTCTTT	CAWSLTKNTEAFF